Sequencing of this T cell receptor beta chain was carried out in a study of PD-1 blockade in classical Hodgkin lymphoma. Across the whole study: Patients were given intravenous nivolumab, 3 mg/kg, every 2 weeks. Study-wide points: Patients starting nivolumab less than 1 year after ASCT had lower diversity and were excluded from later analyses. Undefined causes, possibly disease activity or prior therapy, underlie the repertoire differences.

Details on this clone: Its antigen is undetermined.

Germline CDR1 reads MDHEN; CDR2 reads SYDVKM. With 4 bases removed from V and 5 bases from J, the gap between germline ends came to 12 bases. The CDR3 spans 14 residues. Every patient experienced relapse after autologous stem cell transplantation, and brentuximab vedotin exposure varied. Classification of best responses gave complete response, partial response or progressive disease. Sequenced by immunoSEQ multiplex PCR; TCRdb stores in-frame clones only, minus some. The sample carries 80,000 to 100,000 clones, 81% recorded once. The material was peripheral blood mononuclear cells (PBMCs), obtained before the second cycle of nivolumab. The receptor was isolated from a human donor with classical Hodgkin lymphoma. The V gene is TRBV28, the J gene TRBJ1-5; D gene ambiguous. The CDR3 region has the DNA TGTGCCAGCAGTTACGAGAGGGATTATCAGCCCCAGCATTTT. It specifies CASSYERDYQPQHF.